The 6 T cell receptor beta chains below all came from one sample that was sequenced in a study of blood T cells in healthy people across ages. PCR was performed a second time for about 7 to 11 cycles using a sample-barcoded 5' primer and a J-beta primer mix. One entry per CDR3 protein, called by TCRdb with MiXCR from the 5' RACE reads. The sample has some 690,000 distinct CDR3 sequences, 22% seen once; the top ten hold under 25%. The sequencing sample was made of blood. Receptors were obtained from a man between 65 and 85 years old in good health.

This clonotype was seen only a few times. The J gene is TRBJ1-3, the V gene TRBV20-1; no clear D. Deletions cut 6 bases from V and 2 bases from J, with 17 bases between. This CDR3 contains 15 residues. CDR1 and CDR2 (germline): DFQATT, SNEGSKA (reference sequence). DNA of the CDR3: TGCAGTGCCTCGCTCAGGTCCTCCCCTGGAAACACCATATATTTT. It yields the protein CSASLRSSPGNTIYF.

This clonotype has a handful of counts. The chain joins TRBV5-1 to TRBJ2-1, with unresolved D. This CDR3 has 13 residues. Trimming removed 4 bases from V and 0 bases from J, with 5 bases in between. In germline, CDR1 is SGHRS, CDR2 YFSETQ. The CDR3 reads CASSVNSYNEQFF. As DNA, the CDR3 is TGCGCCAGCAGCGTGAACTCCTACAATGAGCAGTTCTTC.

This clonotype was seen just once. The chain has TRBV20-1 and TRBJ1-2; the match to TRBD1 covers 8 bases. With 5 bases clipped from V and 8 bases from J, the junction kept 4 bases outside the gene matches. CDR3 length: 11 residues. In germline, CDR1 is DFQATT, CDR2 SNEGSKA (reference sequence). The CDR3 is CSADRGTGYTF. For the CDR3, the DNA is TGCAGTGCTGACAGGGGAACCGGCTACACCTTC.

This chain uses TRBV20-1 with TRBJ1-1; maybe TRBD1 (6 bases). V dropped 5 bases and J dropped 1 base, with 11 bases sitting between them. CDR3 length: 13 amino acids. CDR1 and CDR2 (germline): DFQATT, SNEGSKA (reference sequence). DNA for the CDR3: TGCAGTGCTCCCGACAGGAAGAACACTGAAGCTTTCTTT. The encoded protein is CSAPDRKNTEAFF.

This clonotype was found a few times. The V and J genes are TRBV29-1 and TRBJ2-1; D gene ambiguous. The CDR3 contains 14 residues. With 3 bases removed from V and 1 base from J, the gap between germline ends came to 10 bases. CDR1 and CDR2 (germline): SQVTM, ANQGSEA. CDR3 sequence reads: CSVDFVESYNEQFF. CDR3 nucleotides: TGCAGCGTTGATTTTGTGGAATCCTACAATGAGCAGTTCTTC.

This rearrangement joins TRBV7-7 to TRBJ2-7, with a possible D match to TRBD1 (6 bases). V gave up 1 base and J gave up 7 bases, with 11 bases separating them. This CDR3 has 13 residues. CDR1 SSHAT and CDR2 FNYEAQ come from the germline V gene (reference sequence). The CDR3 region has the DNA TGTGCCAGCAGCTTAGAAGTCAGGGGAGAGCAGTACTTC. Its translation is CASSLEVRGEQYF. Full variable domain (outside the CDR3, taken from reference TRBV7-7 and TRBJ2-7): GAGVSQSPRYKVTKRGQDVTLRCDPISSHATLYWYQQALGQGPEFLTYFNYEAQPDKSGLPSDRFSAERPEGSISTLTIQRTEQRDSAMYRCASSLEVRGEQYFGPGTRLTVT.